These 9 T cell receptor beta chains were all obtained from the same sample, sequenced in a study of long-term antiretroviral therapy in people with HIV. Survey level was the resolution at which the v3.0 immunoSEQ assay ran. The table came from immunoSEQ multiplex PCR; TCRdb's copy has only in-frame clones and leaves some out. The table has tens of thousands of clones, about 88% seen once. The sample in question was unsorted PBMCs, obtained approximately 5 years before starting antiretroviral therapy. The receptors shown here come from a man over 45 with HIV.

The chain employs TRBV7-2 and TRBJ2-6, with 8 bases identical to TRBD1. Trimming at V came to 5 bases and at J to 0 bases, leaving 9 bases not matched to a gene. The CDR3 runs 18 residues. The V gene's germline CDR1 is SGHTA and CDR2 FQGNSA. CDR3 loop: CASSHRGYGASGANVLTF. In DNA, the CDR3 is TGTGCCAGCAGCCACAGGGGGTATGGCGCCTCTGGGGCCAACGTCCTGACTTTC.

The genes are TRBV29-1 and TRBJ2-7; perhaps TRBD1 as D (6 bases). This CDR3 region has 14 residues. The germline CDR1 and CDR2 sequences are SQVTM and ANQGSEA. Trimming left V 5 bases short and J 2 bases short, with 16 bases between. CDR3 DNA sequence: TGCAGCGTTCACGGCAGGGGAAGACCCTACGAGCAGTACTTC. Translating it yields CSVHGRGRPYEQYF.

This clone was observed a handful of times. The chain recombines TRBV7-2 with TRBJ1-5; D remains ambiguous. This CDR3 spans 14 amino acids. Per the germline V gene, CDR1 is SGHTA and CDR2 is FQGNSA. V lost 5 bases and J 0 bases, leaving 8 bases between the germline ends. CDR3 coding DNA: TGTGCCAGCAGCATCGTAGGTAGCAATCAGCCCCAGCATTTT. Protein sequence: CASSIVGSNQPQHF.

The rearrangement joins TRBV19 to TRBJ2-2, with D maybe TRBD2 (7 bases). The CDR3 sequence is 16 residues long. Trimming stripped 6 bases from V and 6 bases from J, with 20 bases between. Germline V gene sequence: CDR1 LNHDA, CDR2 SQIVND (reference sequence). The CDR3 DNA is TGTGCCAGTAGCACCTCCGGGGGGCTCGGCTCCGGGGAGCTGTTTTTT. Protein sequence: CASSTSGGLGSGELFF.

V and J are TRBV4-1 and TRBJ1-1, with TRBD1 identical over 10 bases. Germline CDR1 is MGHRA and CDR2 is YSYEKL. The CDR3 totals 15 residues. V shed 7 bases, J shed 1 base, and the junction held 6 bases outside the gene matches. The CDR3 protein is CASNSGTGENTEAFF. DNA of the CDR3: TGCGCCAGCAACTCCGGGACAGGGGAGAACACTGAAGCTTTCTTT.

The chain couples TRBV2 to TRBJ2-7; no reliable D call. Between the trimmed V and J ends, which lost 5 bases and 4 bases, there was a span of 9 bases. The CDR3 consists of 12 residues. Germline V lookup: CDR1 SNHLY, CDR2 FYNNEI. The CDR3: CASSSEPYEQYF. In DNA form, the CDR3 reads TGTGCCAGCAGTAGTGAACCGTACGAGCAGTACTTC.

Only one count was recorded for this clone. The V and J genes are TRBV11-2 and TRBJ2-7; D may be TRBD2 (7 bases). The ends were cut back, 1 base at V and 5 bases at J, with 27 bases in the middle. There are 19 residues in the CDR3. Germline-derived CDR1 and CDR2 are SGHAT and FQNNGV. This CDR3 reads CASSLVRGGGKATVDEQYF. CDR3 in DNA: TGTGCCAGCAGCTTAGTAAGGGGGGGCGGAAAAGCTACGGTCGACGAGCAGTACTTC.

This chain joins TRBV30 and TRBJ1-1; D gene unclear. Germline loops: CDR1 GTSNPN, CDR2 SVGIG (reference sequence). V lost 1 base and J lost 7, with 7 bases in between. CDR3 length: 11 amino acids. CDR3 nucleotide sequence: TGTGCCTGGAGTGCGGCCAGTGAAGCTTTCTTT. It translates to CAWSAASEAFF.

The V gene is TRBV6-1, the J gene TRBJ2-7; unclear D gene. CDR1 is MNHNS, CDR2 SASEGT, per germline. V lost 6 bases and J 2 bases, leaving 8 bases between the germline ends. CDR3 length equals 12 residues. CDR3 nucleotides: TGTGCCAGCAGAGACACTCCCTACGAGCAGTACTTC. Translation gives CASRDTPYEQYF.